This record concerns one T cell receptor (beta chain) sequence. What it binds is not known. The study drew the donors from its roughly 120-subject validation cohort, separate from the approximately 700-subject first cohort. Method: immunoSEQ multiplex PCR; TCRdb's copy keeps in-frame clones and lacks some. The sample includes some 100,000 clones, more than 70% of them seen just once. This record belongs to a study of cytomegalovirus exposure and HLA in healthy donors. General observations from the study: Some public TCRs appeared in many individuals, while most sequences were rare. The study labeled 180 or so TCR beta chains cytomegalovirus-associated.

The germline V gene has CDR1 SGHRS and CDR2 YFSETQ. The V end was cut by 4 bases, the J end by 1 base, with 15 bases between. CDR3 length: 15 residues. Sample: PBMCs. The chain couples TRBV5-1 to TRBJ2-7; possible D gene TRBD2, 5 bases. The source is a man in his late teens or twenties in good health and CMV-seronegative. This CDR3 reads CASSGEGLESYEQYF. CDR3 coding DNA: TGCGCCAGCAGCGGGGAAGGACTGGAATCCTACGAGCAGTACTTC.